One sample yielded the 8 T cell receptor beta chains listed below, sequenced in a study of T-cell reconstitution after alpha-beta-depleted transplantation in children. Unique molecular identifiers were built into the TCRbeta library. One entry per CDR3 protein, called by TCRdb with MiXCR from the PCR reads. The sample consists of some 340,000 distinct CDR3 sequences, 9% to 12% of them appearing once. The input for sequencing was PBMCs from the stem cell graft donor, taken from the stem cell graft. These receptors all stem from a human donor who donated a stem cell graft to a child with acute lymphoblastic leukemia.

V and J are TRBV12-3 or TRBV12-4 and TRBJ2-7, with 12 positions matching TRBD2. The trim removed 5 bases at V and 4 bases at J, leaving 12 bases unmatched. The CDR3 runs 17 residues. This CDR3 reads CASSPARRLAGVYEQYF. DNA of the CDR3: TGTGCCAGCAGTCCCGCTCGCCGACTAGCGGGAGTTTACGAGCAGTACTTC.

This clonotype was observed a handful of times. This chain links TRBV12-3 or TRBV12-4 with TRBJ2-2; D is unclear. The CDR3 is made up of 14 amino acids. V was pared by 2 bases and J by 7 bases, with 11 bases between. The CDR3 sequence is CASSLTRPFGELFF. Here the CDR3 DNA reads TGTGCCAGCAGTTTAACTCGGCCGTTCGGGGAGCTGTTTTTT.

The chain has TRBV3-1 and TRBJ2-5; D might be TRBD1 or TRBD2, each matching 5 bases. This CDR3 spans 16 amino acids. Per the germline V gene, CDR1 is LGHDT and CDR2 is YNNKEL (reference sequence). Deletions cut 0 bases from V and 0 bases from J, with 11 bases between. The chain's CDR3 is CASSQDGGQHQETQYF. The CDR3 DNA follows: TGTGCCAGCAGCCAAGATGGAGGACAACACCAAGAGACCCAGTACTTC.

This clonotype appeared many times. The V gene is TRBV20-1, the J gene TRBJ2-7; D possibly matches TRBD1 or TRBD2 (5 bases each). Germline CDR1 DFQATT, CDR2 SNEGSKA (reference sequence). The CDR3 contains 14 residues. V gave up 2 bases and J gave up 7 bases, with 18 bases separating them. The CDR3 bases are TGCAGTGCTAGACGTCCGGGACGAGCTCTTGAGCAGTACTTC. Amino acids: CSARRPGRALEQYF.

The rearrangement joins TRBV5-1 to TRBJ2-7; TRBD1 or TRBD2 may be the D gene (5 bases each). This CDR3 has 14 amino acids. Germline V lookup: CDR1 SGHRS, CDR2 YFSETQ. V was shortened by 4 bases and J by 3 bases, with 14 bases between the two germline ends. The DNA for the CDR3 is TGCGCCAGCAGCCGGGAAGGGGAATACTACGAGCAGTACTTC. Translating it yields CASSREGEYYEQYF.

This clonotype was observed many times. The CDR3 region is CASSLTGTGLYNEQFF. The CDR3, as DNA: TGTGCCAGCAGCCTTACCGGGACAGGGCTATACAATGAGCAGTTCTTC. The chain carries TRBV7-9 and TRBJ2-1, with 9 bases that match TRBD1. The CDR3 length is 16 residues. The junction had 9 bases not matched to a gene; V was cut back by 5 bases and J by 4 bases. Germline CDR1 is SEHNR and CDR2 is FQNEAQ (reference sequence).

This clonotype has just a few counts. This sequence joins TRBV7-9 and TRBJ2-1; possible D gene TRBD1, 5 bases. The CDR3 consists of 16 residues. V was pared by 8 bases and J by 2 bases, with 19 bases between. The germline V gene encodes CDR1 SEHNR and CDR2 FQNEAQ (reference sequence). CDR3 residues: CASGSRLGAAYNEQFF. DNA of the CDR3: TGTGCCAGCGGATCCCGGCTTGGGGCGGCCTACAATGAGCAGTTCTTC.

This clonotype was counted a few times. This chain links TRBV5-5 with TRBJ1-1; D is possibly TRBD1 (5 bases). Germline assignment: CDR1 SGHKS and CDR2 YYEKEE (reference sequence). Trimming took off 1 base at V and 10 bases at J, with 11 bases between the two ends. The length of the CDR3 is 12 residues. CDR3 nucleotides: TGTGCCAGCAGCTTGTCCCAGGGCGGAGCTTTCTTT. Amino acid sequence: CASSLSQGGAFF. Full variable domain (missing parts from reference TRBV5-5 and TRBJ1-1): DAGVTQSPTHLIKTRGQQVTLRCSPISGHKSVSWYQQVLGQGPQFIFQYYEKEERGRGNFPDRFSARQFPNYSSELNVNALLLGDSALYLCASSLSQGGAFFGQGTRLTVV.